A selection of T cell receptor beta chains follows, all from one sample in a study of PD-1 blockade in classical Hodgkin lymphoma. Data came from immunoSEQ multiplex PCR; TCRdb stores just in-frame clones and leaves some out. The data show 21,000 or so clones, roughly 90% seen once. Sequencing used peripheral blood mononuclear cells (PBMCs), obtained before the fourth cycle of nivolumab. Every receptor here comes from a human donor with classical Hodgkin lymphoma. Each CDR3 is given with its conserved first and last residue. A D gene is named only where the DNA matches it firmly. Some rows mark clone size as missing; the rest say once, few, many or name a class of expanded clone.

V gene,clone size,J gene,D gene,CDR3 protein,CDR3 DNA
TRBV5-1,NA,TRBJ2-7,NA,CASSLGGPYEQYF,TGCGCCAGCAGCTTGGGGGGGCCCTACGAGCAGTACTTC
TRBV6-5,NA,TRBJ2-2,NA,CASNQENTGELFF,TGTGCCAGCAACCAGGAGAACACCGGGGAGCTGTTTTTT
TRBV4-1,NA,TRBJ2-7,NA,CASSQDPGVSSYEQYF,TGCGCCAGCAGCCAAGATCCTGGGGTTAGCTCCTACGAGCAGTACTTC
TRBV19,NA,TRBJ2-2,NA,CASSIRDTTTGELFF,TGTGCCAGTAGTATTAGAGACACGACCACCGGGGAGCTGTTTTTT
TRBV18,NA,TRBJ1-1,NA,CASSETGGITEAFF,TGTGCCAGCTCCGAGACGGGGGGGATTACTGAAGCTTTCTTT
TRBV5-6,NA,TRBJ2-2,NA,CASSLGRRGELFF,TGTGCCAGCAGCTTGGGCCGGCGAGGGGAGCTGTTTTTT
TRBV7-9,once,TRBJ2-4,TRBD2,CASSLAEASGGGMYF,TGTGCCAGCAGCTTAGCCGAAGCTAGCGGGGGTGGAATGTACTTC
TRBV15,NA,TRBJ2-3,TRBD2,CATSEGAGSTDTQYF,TGTGCCACCAGTGAGGGAGCGGGGAGCACAGATACGCAGTATTTT
TRBV6-4,NA,TRBJ2-5,TRBD2,CASSELAGGPETQYF,TGTGCCAGCAGCGAACTAGCGGGGGGACCAGAGACCCAGTACTTC
TRBV6-1,NA,TRBJ1-1,TRBD1,CASTERQGSGAFF,TGTGCCAGCACCGAGCGACAGGGAAGTGGAGCTTTCTTT
TRBV27,NA,TRBJ2-1,TRBD2,CASSLLAGGSYNEQFF,TGTGCCAGCAGTTTACTAGCGGGGGGCTCCTACAATGAGCAGTTCTTC
TRBV9,NA,TRBJ2-3,TRBD2,CASSVAGGLAGGAQDTQYF,TGTGCCAGCAGCGTAGCTGGGGGACTAGCGGGGGGAGCCCAAGATACGCAGTATTTT
TRBV9,few,TRBJ2-7,NA,CASSVLAGAYEQYF,TGTGCCAGCAGCGTGTTAGCAGGAGCCTACGAGCAGTACTTC
TRBV11-2,NA,TRBJ1-5,NA,CASSSGVHSNQPQHF,TGTGCCAGCAGTTCGGGCGTGCATAGCAATCAGCCCCAGCATTTT
TRBV6-1,NA,TRBJ2-1,NA,CASSDHLGGADEQFF,TGTGCCAGCAGTGATCACCTCGGAGGGGCCGATGAGCAGTTCTTC
TRBV4-1,few,TRBJ1-2,TRBD1,CASSQKGQALLGGYTF,TGCGCCAGCAGCCAAAAGGGACAGGCGTTGTTGGGTGGCTACACCTTC
TRBV6-5,NA,TRBJ1-2,NA,CASRSSTRNYGYTF,TGTGCCAGCAGGTCCAGTACAAGAAACTATGGCTACACCTTC
TRBV9,NA,TRBJ2-3,NA,CASSVGSDSGTDTQYF,TGTGCCAGCAGCGTAGGGTCCGACTCCGGCACAGATACGCAGTATTTT
TRBV5-1,NA,TRBJ2-7,TRBD1,CASSTDRGAYEQYF,TGCGCCAGCAGCACGGACAGGGGGGCCTACGAGCAGTACTTC
TRBV18,NA,TRBJ2-1,TRBD2,CASSPGLAGDNEQFF,TGTGCCAGCTCACCAGGACTAGCGGGGGATAATGAGCAGTTCTTC
TRBV6-1,NA,TRBJ2-7,TRBD2,CASSESSGRAIEQYF,TGTGCCAGCAGTGAATCAAGCGGGAGGGCCATCGAGCAGTACTTC
TRBV27,NA,TRBJ1-2,NA,CASSPDLGSGGYTF,TGTGCCAGCAGCCCTGACCTGGGTTCGGGTGGCTACACCTTC
TRBV21-1,NA,TRBJ1-4,NA,CASIGRHPATNEKLFF,TGTGCCAGCATTGGACGCCATCCGGCGACTAATGAAAAACTGTTTTTT
TRBV7-6,NA,TRBJ2-7,TRBD1,CASSFRDRLYEQYF,TGTGCCAGCAGCTTCCGGGACAGGCTCTACGAGCAGTACTTC
TRBV2,NA,TRBJ1-2,NA,CASSEFFGGLPYGYTF,TGTGCCAGCAGTGAATTTTTCGGGGGGCTTCCCTATGGCTACACCTTC
TRBV6-5,NA,TRBJ2-1,NA,CASGDFYNEQFF,TGTGCCAGCGGGGACTTTTACAATGAGCAGTTCTTC
TRBV9,NA,TRBJ1-2,TRBD1,CASSVDRAHYGYTF,TGTGCCAGCAGCGTGGACAGGGCCCACTATGGCTACACCTTC
TRBV28,large,TRBJ2-7,TRBD2,CASRPGTSGGAGEQYF,TGTGCCAGCAGACCCGGGACTAGCGGGGGGGCCGGAGAGCAGTACTTC
TRBV14,NA,TRBJ1-2,NA,CASSQEEGWSNYGYTF,TGTGCCAGCAGCCAAGAAGAGGGGTGGTCAAACTATGGCTACACCTTC
TRBV2,NA,TRBJ1-2,TRBD1,CASGDRVYGYTF,TGTGCCAGCGGGGACAGGGTCTATGGCTACACCTTC
TRBV5-4,NA,TRBJ2-3,TRBD1,CASSWTGNTDTQYF,TGTGCCAGCAGCTGGACAGGAAACACAGATACGCAGTATTTT
TRBV5-4,NA,TRBJ2-2,TRBD2,CASSRPVGGGRRSGELFF,TGTGCCAGCAGCCGCCCGGTTGGCGGGGGGAGGAGGTCCGGGGAGCTGTTTTTT
TRBV5-4,NA,TRBJ1-4,NA,CASSLWGDHEKLFF,TGTGCCAGCAGCTTGTGGGGGGATCATGAAAAACTGTTTTTT
TRBV5-5,NA,TRBJ2-7,NA,CASSFGSWGSYEQYF,TGTGCCAGCAGCTTTGGGTCTTGGGGCTCCTACGAGCAGTACTTC
TRBV11-2,NA,TRBJ1-2,NA,CASSLDRRGGYTF,TGTGCCAGCAGCTTAGATCGCCGAGGTGGCTACACCTTC
TRBV7-9,NA,TRBJ1-2,TRBD1,CASSLGTGYGYTF,TGTGCCAGCAGCTTAGGGACAGGCTATGGCTACACCTTC
TRBV27,NA,TRBJ2-2,NA,CASSLAGRSTGELFF,TGTGCCAGCAGTTTAGCAGGGAGAAGCACCGGGGAGCTGTTTTTT
TRBV9,NA,TRBJ2-3,TRBD1,CASSLPGGTDTQYF,TGTGCCAGCAGCCTACCAGGGGGAACAGATACGCAGTATTTT
TRBV2,NA,TRBJ2-6,NA,CASSYGANVLTF,TGTGCCAGCAGTTATGGGGCCAACGTCCTGACTTTC
TRBV5-1,NA,TRBJ2-2,NA,CASSLQLGGPGELFF,TGCGCCAGCAGCTTGCAACTAGGAGGTCCCGGGGAGCTGTTTTTT
TRBV4-2,NA,TRBJ2-1,TRBD2,CASSQEDGLAGLNEQFF,TGTGCCAGCAGCCAAGAAGACGGACTAGCGGGATTGAATGAGCAGTTCTTC
TRBV27,NA,TRBJ2-3,TRBD2,CASSLAGGYTDTQYF,TGTGCCAGCAGTTTAGCGGGAGGTTACACAGATACGCAGTATTTT
TRBV15,NA,TRBJ2-2,NA,CATSILWTENTGELFF,TGTGCCACCAGCATCCTTTGGACAGAGAACACCGGGGAGCTGTTTTTT
TRBV7-9,NA,TRBJ2-3,NA,CASRSGLDTQYF,TGTGCCAGCAGGTCAGGGTTAGATACGCAGTATTTT
TRBV6-6,once,TRBJ2-3,TRBD2,CASSSRPAGATDTQYF,TGTGCCAGCAGTTCCCGCCCAGCGGGGGCCACAGATACGCAGTATTTT
TRBV5-1,NA,TRBJ1-1,NA,CASTLGGSSTEAFF,TGCGCCAGCACCCTGGGGGGATCCAGCACTGAAGCTTTCTTT
TRBV27,NA,TRBJ2-7,NA,CASSLAWGAYEQYF,TGTGCCAGCAGTCTGGCATGGGGGGCCTACGAGCAGTACTTC
TRBV11-2,NA,TRBJ2-2,TRBD1,CASRMTGWYPLNTGELFF,TGTGCCAGCAGGATGACAGGGTGGTACCCTCTAAACACCGGGGAGCTGTTTTTT
TRBV6-4,once,TRBJ2-3,NA,CASSDVSTTDTQYF,TGTGCCAGCAGTGACGTTTCCACCACAGATACGCAGTATTTT
TRBV7-8,NA,TRBJ1-5,NA,CASSSTWTGVQPQHF,TGTGCCAGCAGCTCCACCTGGACGGGGGTTCAGCCCCAGCATTTT
TRBV7-9,NA,TRBJ1-6,NA,CASSLGQGGSPLHF,TGTGCCAGCAGCTTAGGGCAGGGTGGCTCACCCCTCCACTTT
TRBV30,NA,TRBJ1-1,NA,CAWSPGQWGTEAFF,TGTGCCTGGAGTCCCGGGCAGTGGGGCACTGAAGCTTTCTTT
TRBV10-2,NA,TRBJ2-1,TRBD2,CAIDFSGAPPNEQFF,TGCGCCATCGATTTTAGCGGGGCCCCCCCAAATGAGCAGTTCTTC
TRBV11-2,once,TRBJ2-5,NA,CASSSTVRETQYF,TGTGCCAGCAGCTCTACCGTGCGAGAGACCCAGTACTTC
TRBV5-5,once,TRBJ1-1,NA,CASSFGTETEAFF,TGTGCCAGCAGCTTCGGGACGGAGACTGAAGCTTTCTTT
TRBV9,NA,TRBJ1-1,NA,CASSPSYGNTEAFF,TGTGCCAGCAGCCCCTCCTACGGCAACACTGAAGCTTTCTTT